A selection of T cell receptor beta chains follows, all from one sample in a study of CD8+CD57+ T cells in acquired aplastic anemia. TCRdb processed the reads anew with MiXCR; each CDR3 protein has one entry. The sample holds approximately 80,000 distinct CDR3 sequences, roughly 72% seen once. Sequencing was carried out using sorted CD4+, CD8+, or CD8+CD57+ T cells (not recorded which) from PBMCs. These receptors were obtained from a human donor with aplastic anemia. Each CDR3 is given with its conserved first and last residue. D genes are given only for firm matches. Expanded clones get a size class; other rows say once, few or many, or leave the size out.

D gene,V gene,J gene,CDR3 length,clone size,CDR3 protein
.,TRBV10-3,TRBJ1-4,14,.,CAISEPSVNEKLFF
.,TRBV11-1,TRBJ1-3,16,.,CASSLAGAILGNTIYF
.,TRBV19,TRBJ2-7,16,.,CASSSLAGHSNHEQYF
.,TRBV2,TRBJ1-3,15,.,CASHLGRGKGNTIYF
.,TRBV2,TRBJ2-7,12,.,CASRAGTWEQYF
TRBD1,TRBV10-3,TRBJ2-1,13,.,CAISEYTGGEQFF
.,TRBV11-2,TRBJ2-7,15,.,CASSLDNSGRYEQYF
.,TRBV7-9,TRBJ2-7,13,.,CASSRTATYEQYF
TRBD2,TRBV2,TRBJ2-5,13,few,CASSPTSEETQYF
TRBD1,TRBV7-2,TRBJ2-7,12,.,CASSQGAYEQYF
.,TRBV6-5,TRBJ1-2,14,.,CASSYVSGDDGYTF
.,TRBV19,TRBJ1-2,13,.,CASTSDGHGGYTF
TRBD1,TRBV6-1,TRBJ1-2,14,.,CASSDGQGNYGYTF
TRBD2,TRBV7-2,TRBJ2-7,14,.,CASSLATGGYEQYF
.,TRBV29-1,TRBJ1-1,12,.,CSVGQEHTEAFF
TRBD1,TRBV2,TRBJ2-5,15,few,CASSTDRGIFETQYF
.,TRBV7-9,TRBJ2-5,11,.,CASAYQETQYF
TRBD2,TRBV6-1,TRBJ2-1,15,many,CASSDLAGMGNEQFF
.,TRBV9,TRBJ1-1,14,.,CASSVSGENTEAFF
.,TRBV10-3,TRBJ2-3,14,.,CAIFEWTSTDTQYF
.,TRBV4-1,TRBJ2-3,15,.,CASSQGWGSTDTQYF
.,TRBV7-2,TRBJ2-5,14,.,CASSLYTNQETQYF
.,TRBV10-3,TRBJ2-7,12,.,CAIGGGYYEQYF